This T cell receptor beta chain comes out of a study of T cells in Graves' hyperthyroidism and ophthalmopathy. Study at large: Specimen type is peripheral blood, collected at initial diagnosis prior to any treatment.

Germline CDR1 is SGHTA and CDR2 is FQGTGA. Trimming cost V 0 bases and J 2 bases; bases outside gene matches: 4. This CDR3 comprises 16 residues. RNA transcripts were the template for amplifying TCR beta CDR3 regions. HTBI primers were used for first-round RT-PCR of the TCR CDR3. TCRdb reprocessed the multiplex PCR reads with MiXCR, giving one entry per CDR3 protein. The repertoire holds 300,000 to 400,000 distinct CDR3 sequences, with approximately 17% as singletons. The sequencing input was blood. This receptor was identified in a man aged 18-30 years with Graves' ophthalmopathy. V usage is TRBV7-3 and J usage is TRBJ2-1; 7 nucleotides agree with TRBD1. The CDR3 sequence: CASSLTGQGAYNEQFF. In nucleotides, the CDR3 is TGTGCCAGCAGCTTAACGGGGCAGGGGGCCTACAATGAGCAGTTCTTC.